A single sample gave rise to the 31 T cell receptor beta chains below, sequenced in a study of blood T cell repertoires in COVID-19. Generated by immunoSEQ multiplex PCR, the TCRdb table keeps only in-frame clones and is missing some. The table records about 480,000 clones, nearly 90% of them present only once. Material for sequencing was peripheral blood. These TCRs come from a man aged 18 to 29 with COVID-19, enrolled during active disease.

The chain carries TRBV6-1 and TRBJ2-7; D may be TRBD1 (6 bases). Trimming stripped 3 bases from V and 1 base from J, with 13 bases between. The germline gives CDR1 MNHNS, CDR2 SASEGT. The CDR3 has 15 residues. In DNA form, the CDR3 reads TGTGCCAGCAGTGATACGGGACACCGATCCTACGAGCAGTACTTC. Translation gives CASSDTGHRSYEQYF.

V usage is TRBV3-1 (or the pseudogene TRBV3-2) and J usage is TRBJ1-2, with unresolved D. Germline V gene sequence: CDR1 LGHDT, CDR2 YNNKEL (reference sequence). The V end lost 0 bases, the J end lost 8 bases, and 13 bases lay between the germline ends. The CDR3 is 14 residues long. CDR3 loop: CASSQDQRGVGYTF. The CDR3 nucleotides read TGTGCCAGCAGCCAAGATCAGCGAGGAGTAGGCTACACCTTC.

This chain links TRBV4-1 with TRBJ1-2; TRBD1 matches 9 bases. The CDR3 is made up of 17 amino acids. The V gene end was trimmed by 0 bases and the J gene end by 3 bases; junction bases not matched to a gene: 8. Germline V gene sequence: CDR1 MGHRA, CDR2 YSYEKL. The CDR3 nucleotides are TGCGCCAGCAGCCAAGATATACCGGGACAGGGAGACTATGGCTACACCTTC. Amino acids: CASSQDIPGQGDYGYTF.

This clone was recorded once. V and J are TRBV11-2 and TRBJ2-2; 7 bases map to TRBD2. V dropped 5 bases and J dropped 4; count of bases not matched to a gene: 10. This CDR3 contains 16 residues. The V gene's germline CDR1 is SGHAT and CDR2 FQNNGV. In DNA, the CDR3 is TGTGCCAGCAGCAATGCCGGGCGGGAGCGCACCGGGGAGCTGTTTTTT. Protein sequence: CASSNAGRERTGELFF. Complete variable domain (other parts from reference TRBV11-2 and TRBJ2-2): EAGVAQSPRYKIIEKRQSVAFWCNPISGHATLYWYQQILGQGPKLLIQFQNNGVVDDSQLPKDRFSAERLKGVDSTLKIQPAKLEDSAVYLCASSNAGRERTGELFFGEGSRLTVL.

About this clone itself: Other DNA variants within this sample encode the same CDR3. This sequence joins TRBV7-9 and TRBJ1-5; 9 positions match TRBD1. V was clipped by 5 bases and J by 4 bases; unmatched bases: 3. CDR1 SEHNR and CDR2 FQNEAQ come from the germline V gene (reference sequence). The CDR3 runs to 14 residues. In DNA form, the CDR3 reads TGTGCCAGCAGCCTCGGACAGGGGAATCAGCCCCAGCATTTT. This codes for CASSLGQGNQPQHF.

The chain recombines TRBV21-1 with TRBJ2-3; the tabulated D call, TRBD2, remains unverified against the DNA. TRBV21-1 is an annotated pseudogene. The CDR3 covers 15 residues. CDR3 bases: TGTGCCAGCAGCAAAACGGGTCCGGGCACAGATACGCAGTATTTT. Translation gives CASSKTGPGTDTQYF.

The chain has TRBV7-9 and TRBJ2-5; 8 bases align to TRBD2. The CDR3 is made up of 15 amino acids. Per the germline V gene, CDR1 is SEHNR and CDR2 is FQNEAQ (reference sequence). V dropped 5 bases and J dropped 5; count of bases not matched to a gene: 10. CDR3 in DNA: TGTGCCAGCAGCACCGGGAGGGTGGTGTCGGAGACCCAGTACTTC. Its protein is CASSTGRVVSETQYF.

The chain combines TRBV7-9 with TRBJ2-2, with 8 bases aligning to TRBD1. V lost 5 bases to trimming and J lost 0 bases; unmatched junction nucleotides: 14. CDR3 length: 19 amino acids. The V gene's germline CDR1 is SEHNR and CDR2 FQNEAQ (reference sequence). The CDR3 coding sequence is TGTGCCAGCAGCCCAACCCGAGGGGGACAGGCGGCGAACACCGGGGAGCTGTTTTTT. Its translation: CASSPTRGGQAANTGELFF.

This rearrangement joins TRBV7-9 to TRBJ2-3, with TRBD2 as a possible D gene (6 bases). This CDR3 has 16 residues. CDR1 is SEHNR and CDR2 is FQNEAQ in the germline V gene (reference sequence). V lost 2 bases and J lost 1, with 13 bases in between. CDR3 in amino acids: CASSLLVREGTDTQYF. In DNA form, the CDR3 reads TGTGCCAGCAGCTTATTGGTCAGGGAGGGCACAGATACGCAGTATTTT. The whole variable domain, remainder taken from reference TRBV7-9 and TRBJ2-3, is DTGVSQNPRHKITKRGQNVTFRCDPISEHNRLYWYRQTLGQGPEFLTYFQNEAQLEKSRLLSDRFSAERPKGSFSTLEIQRTEQGDSAMYLCASSLLVREGTDTQYFGPGTRLTVL.

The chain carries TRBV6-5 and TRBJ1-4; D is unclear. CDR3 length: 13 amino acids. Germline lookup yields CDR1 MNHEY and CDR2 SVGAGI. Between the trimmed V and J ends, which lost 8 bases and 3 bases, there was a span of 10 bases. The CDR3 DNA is TGTGCCAGCTCTTACATGGCTAATGAAAAACTGTTTTTT. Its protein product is CASSYMANEKLFF.

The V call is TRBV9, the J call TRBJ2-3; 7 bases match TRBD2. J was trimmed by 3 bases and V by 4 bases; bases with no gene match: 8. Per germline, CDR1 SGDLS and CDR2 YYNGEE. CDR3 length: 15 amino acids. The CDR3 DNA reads TGTGCCAGCAGCACCTCATGGGGGGGGACAGATACGCAGTATTTT. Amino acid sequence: CASSTSWGGTDTQYF.

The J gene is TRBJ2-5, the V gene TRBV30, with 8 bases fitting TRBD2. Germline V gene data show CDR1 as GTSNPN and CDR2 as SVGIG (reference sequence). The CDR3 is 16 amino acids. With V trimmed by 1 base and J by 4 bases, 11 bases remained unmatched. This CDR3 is CAWSGEAGEARETQYF. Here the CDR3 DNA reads TGTGCCTGGAGTGGGGAAGCGGGGGAGGCCCGAGAGACCCAGTACTTC.

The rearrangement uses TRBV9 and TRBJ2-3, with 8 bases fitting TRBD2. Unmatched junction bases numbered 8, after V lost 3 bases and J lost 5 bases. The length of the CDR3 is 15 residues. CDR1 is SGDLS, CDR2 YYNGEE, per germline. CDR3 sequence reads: CASSAGAGERDTQYF. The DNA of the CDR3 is TGTGCCAGCAGCGCTGGAGCGGGAGAGAGAGATACGCAGTATTTT.

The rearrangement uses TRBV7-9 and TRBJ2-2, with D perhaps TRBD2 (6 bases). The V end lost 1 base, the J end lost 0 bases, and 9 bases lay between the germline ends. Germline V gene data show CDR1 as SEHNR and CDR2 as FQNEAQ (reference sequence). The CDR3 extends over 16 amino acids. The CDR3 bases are TGTGCCAGCAGCTTAGTCTGGGGGGCGAACACCGGGGAGCTGTTTTTT. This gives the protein CASSLVWGANTGELFF.

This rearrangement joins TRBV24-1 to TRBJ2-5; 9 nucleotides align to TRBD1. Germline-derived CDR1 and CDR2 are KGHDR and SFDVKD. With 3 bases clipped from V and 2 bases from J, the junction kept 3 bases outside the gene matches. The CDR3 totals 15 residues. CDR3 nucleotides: TGTGCCACCAGTGATAACAGGGGGCCGCAAGAGACCCAGTACTTC. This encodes CATSDNRGPQETQYF.

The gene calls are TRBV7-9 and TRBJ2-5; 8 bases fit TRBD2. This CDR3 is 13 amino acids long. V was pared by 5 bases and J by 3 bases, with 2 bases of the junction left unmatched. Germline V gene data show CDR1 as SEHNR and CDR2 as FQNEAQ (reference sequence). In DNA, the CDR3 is TGTGCCAGCAGCAGTAGCGGGGAAGAGACCCAGTACTTC. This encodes CASSSSGEETQYF.

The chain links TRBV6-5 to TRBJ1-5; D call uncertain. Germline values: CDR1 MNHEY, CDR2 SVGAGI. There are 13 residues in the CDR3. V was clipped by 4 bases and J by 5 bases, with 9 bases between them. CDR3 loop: CASSWSFDQPQHF. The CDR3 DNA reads TGTGCCAGCAGTTGGAGCTTCGATCAGCCCCAGCATTTT.

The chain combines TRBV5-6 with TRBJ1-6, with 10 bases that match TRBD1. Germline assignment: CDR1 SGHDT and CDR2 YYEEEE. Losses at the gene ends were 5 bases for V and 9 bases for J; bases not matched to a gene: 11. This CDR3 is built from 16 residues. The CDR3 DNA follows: TGTGCCAGCAGTCGTCCGGGACAGGGGTTTTTTTCACCCCTCCACTTT. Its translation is CASSRPGQGFFSPLHF.

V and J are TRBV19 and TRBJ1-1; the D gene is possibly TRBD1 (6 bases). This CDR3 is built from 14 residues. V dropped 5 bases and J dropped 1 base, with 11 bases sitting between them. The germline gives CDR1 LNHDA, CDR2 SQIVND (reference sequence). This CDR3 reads CASSLRTENTEAFF. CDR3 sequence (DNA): TGTGCCAGTAGTCTTAGGACAGAGAACACTGAAGCTTTCTTT.

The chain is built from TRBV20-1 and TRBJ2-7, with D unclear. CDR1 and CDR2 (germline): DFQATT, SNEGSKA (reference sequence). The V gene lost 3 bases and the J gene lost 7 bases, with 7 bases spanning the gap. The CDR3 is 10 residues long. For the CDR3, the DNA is TGCAGTGCTAGTGACGGGGAGCAGTACTTC. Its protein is CSASDGEQYF.

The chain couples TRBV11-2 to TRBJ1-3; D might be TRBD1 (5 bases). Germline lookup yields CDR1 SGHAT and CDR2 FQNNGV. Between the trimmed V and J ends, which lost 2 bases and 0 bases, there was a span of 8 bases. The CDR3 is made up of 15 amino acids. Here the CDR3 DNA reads TGTGCCAGCAGCTTAAATCAGGGCTCTGGAAACACCATATATTTT. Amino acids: CASSLNQGSGNTIYF.

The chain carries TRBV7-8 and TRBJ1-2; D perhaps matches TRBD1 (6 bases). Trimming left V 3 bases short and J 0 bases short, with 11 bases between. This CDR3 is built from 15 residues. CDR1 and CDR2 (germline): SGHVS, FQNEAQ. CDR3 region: CASSLTDRPNYGYTF. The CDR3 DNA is TGTGCCAGCAGCTTGACCGACAGGCCTAACTATGGCTACACCTTC. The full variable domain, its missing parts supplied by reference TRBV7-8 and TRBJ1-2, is GAGVSQSPRYKVAKRGQDVALRCDPISGHVSLFWYQQALGQGPEFLTYFQNEAQLDKSGLPSDRFFAERPEGSVSTLKIQRTQQEDSAVYLCASSLTDRPNYGYTFGSGTRLTVV.

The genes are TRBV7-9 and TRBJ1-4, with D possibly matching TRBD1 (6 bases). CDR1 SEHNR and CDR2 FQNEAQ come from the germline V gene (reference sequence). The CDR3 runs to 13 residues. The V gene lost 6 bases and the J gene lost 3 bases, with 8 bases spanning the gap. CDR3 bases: TGTGCCAGCAGGGGGGCTGCTAATGAAAAACTGTTTTTT. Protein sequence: CASRGAANEKLFF.

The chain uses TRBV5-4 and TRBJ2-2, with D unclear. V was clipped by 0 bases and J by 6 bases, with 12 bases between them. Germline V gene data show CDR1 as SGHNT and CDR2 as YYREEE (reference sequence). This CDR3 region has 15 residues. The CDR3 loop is CASSLAVAGPGELFF. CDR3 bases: TGTGCCAGCAGCTTGGCCGTGGCAGGCCCCGGGGAGCTGTTTTTT.

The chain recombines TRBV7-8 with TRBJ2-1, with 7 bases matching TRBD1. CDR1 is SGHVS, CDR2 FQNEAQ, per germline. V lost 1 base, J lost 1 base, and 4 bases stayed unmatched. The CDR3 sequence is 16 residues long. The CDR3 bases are TGTGCCAGCAGCTTAGACAGGGGATATTCCTACAATGAGCAGTTCTTC. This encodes CASSLDRGYSYNEQFF.

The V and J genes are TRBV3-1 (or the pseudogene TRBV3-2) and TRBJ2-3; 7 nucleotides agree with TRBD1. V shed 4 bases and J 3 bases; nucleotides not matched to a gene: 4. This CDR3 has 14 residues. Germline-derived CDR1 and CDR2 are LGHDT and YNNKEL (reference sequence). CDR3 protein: CASSLRTGTDTQYF. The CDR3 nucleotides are TGTGCCAGCAGCCTCCGGACAGGAACAGATACGCAGTATTTT.

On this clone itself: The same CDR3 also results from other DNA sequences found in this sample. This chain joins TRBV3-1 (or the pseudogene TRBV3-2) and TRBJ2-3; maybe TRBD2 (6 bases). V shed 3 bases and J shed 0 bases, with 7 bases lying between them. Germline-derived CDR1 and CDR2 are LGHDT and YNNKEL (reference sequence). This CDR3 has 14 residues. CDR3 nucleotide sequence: TGTGCCAGCAGCCAGACTAGTAGCACAGATACGCAGTATTTT. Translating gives CASSQTSSTDTQYF.

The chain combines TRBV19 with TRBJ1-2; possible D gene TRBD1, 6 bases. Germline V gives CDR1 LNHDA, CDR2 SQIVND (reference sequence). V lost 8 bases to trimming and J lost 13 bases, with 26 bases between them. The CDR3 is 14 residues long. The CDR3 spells CASSTYGTQVFFTF. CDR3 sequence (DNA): TGTGCCAGTTCAACTTACGGGACACAAGTGTTCTTCACCTTC. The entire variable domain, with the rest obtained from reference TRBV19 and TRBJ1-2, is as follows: DGGITQSPKYLFRKEGQNVTLSCEQNLNHDAMYWYRQDPGQGLRLIYYSQIVNDFQKGDIAEGYSVSREKKESFPLTVTSAQKNPTAFYLCASSTYGTQVFFTFGSGTRLTVV.

The CDR3 nucleotides are TGTGCCATCACCCGGGACACCCAGCGAACTGAAGCTTTCTTT. As protein: CAITRDTQRTEAFF. This chain connects TRBV10-3 to TRBJ1-1; D is perhaps TRBD1 (6 bases). Trimming removed 7 bases from V and 5 bases from J, with 17 bases in between. The CDR3 has 14 residues. Germline V gene data show CDR1 as ENHRY and CDR2 as SYGVKD.

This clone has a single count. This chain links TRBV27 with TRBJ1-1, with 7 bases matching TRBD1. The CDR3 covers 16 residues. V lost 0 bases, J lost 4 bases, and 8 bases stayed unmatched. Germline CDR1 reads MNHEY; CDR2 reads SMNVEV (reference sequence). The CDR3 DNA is TGTGCCAGCAGTTTATCCTGGGCCCCAGGGGGCACTGAAGCTTTCTTT. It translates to CASSLSWAPGGTEAFF.

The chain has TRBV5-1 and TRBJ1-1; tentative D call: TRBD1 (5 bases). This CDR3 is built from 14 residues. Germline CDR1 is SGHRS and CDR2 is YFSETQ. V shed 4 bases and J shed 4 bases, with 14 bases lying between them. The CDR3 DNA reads TGCGCCAGCAGCCTTGGAACTACAGGCACTGAAGCTTTCTTT. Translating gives CASSLGTTGTEAFF. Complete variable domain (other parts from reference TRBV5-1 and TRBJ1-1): KAGVTQTPRYLIKTRGQQVTLSCSPISGHRSVSWYQQTPGQGLQFLFEYFSETQRNKGNFPGRFSGRQFSNSRSEMNVSTLELGDSALYLCASSLGTTGTEAFFGQGTRLTVV.